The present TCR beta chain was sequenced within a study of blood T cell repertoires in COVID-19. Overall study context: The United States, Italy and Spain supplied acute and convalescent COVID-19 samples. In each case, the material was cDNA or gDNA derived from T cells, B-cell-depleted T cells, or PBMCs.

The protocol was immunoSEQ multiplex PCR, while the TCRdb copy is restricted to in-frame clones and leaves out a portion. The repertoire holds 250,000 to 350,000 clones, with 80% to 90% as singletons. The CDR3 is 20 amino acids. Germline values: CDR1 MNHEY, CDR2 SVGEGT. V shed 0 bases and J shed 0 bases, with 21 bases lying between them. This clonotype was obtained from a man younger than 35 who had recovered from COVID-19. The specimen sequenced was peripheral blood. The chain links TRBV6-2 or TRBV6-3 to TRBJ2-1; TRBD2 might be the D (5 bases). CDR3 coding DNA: TGTGCCAGCAGTTACTCTACCCGTAGGAGCGGCAGCAGCTCCTACAATGAGCAGTTCTTC. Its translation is CASSYSTRRSGSSSYNEQFF.